The present TCR beta chain was sequenced within a study of cytomegalovirus exposure and HLA in healthy donors. The CDR3 totals 15 residues. The J segment lost 9 bases and the V segment lost 5 bases, leaving 13 bases of the junction unmatched. CDR1 and CDR2 from the germline V gene are SGHTA and FQGNSA. General observations from the study: One later analysis reportedly identified an Asian-associated ancestry cluster that showed fewer N-insertions than the approximately 700-donor mean.

Remarks on this clone: Its antigen is not identified.

Researchers ran the PCR with 60 Vbeta and 13 Jbeta primers. As processed by the authors: Around 11 million shared chains were among the roughly 78 million unique TCR beta chains that a later analysis counted. Clones were sequenced by immunoSEQ multiplex PCR, and TCRdb holds only the in-frame ones, with some missing. V and J calls and clone size are copied from that table; D and trimming were computed from the DNA. The sample records over 150,000 clones, 82% being singletons. V usage is TRBV7-2 and J usage is TRBJ2-1, with 7 nucleotides matching TRBD1. The source of this sequence is a boy between 2 and 10 years old in good health and CMV-seronegative. The sample taken for sequencing was PBMCs. This CDR3 reads CASSPTRTGEGEQFF. The CDR3 DNA is TGTGCCAGCAGCCCAACCCGGACAGGTGAGGGTGAGCAGTTCTTC. The entire variable domain, with the rest obtained from reference TRBV7-2 and TRBJ2-1, is as follows: GAGVSQSPSNKVTEKGKDVELRCDPISGHTALYWYRQSLGQGLEFLIYFQGNSAPDKSGLPSDRFSAERTGGSVSTLTIQRTQQEDSAVYLCASSPTRTGEGEQFFGPGTRLTVL.